This T cell receptor (beta chain) was profiled in a study of T-cell memory formation after mild COVID-19. The TCR alpha and TCR beta cDNA libraries, bearing sample barcodes and UMIs, were generated by 5'RACE using constant-segment primers. A single record per CDR3 protein comes from TCRdb applying MiXCR to the 5' RACE reads. The table records just over 300,000 distinct CDR3 sequences, roughly a fifth of them present only once. This clonotype was seen a single time. Its matching antigen is unknown. The junction differs from germline at one of its ends, possibly a read error. Study results and limitations: Later expanders leaned CD4+, whereas clones that contracted between day 15 and 85 were balanced CD4/CD8. Certain responding clones were present in pre-infection memory, suggesting participation of cross-reactive memory. Chiefly within CM and EM were the contracting CD4+ clones; CD8+ ones were within EMRA.

The germline V gene has CDR1 SGHTA and CDR2 FQGNSA. This CDR3 has 17 residues. This chain joins TRBV7-2 and TRBJ2-5; 8 bases map to TRBD1. This TCR derives from a man younger than 35 who had mild COVID-19 (a few samples of this study predate the infection). Cell type and time point are not known. The material sequenced was PBMCs or a T cell subset sorted from them (not recorded which). In DNA form, the CDR3 reads TGTGCCAGCAGCTTAGTTCCGGGACAGGAACACCAAGAGAACCAGTACTTC. Protein product: CASSLVPGQEHQENQYF.